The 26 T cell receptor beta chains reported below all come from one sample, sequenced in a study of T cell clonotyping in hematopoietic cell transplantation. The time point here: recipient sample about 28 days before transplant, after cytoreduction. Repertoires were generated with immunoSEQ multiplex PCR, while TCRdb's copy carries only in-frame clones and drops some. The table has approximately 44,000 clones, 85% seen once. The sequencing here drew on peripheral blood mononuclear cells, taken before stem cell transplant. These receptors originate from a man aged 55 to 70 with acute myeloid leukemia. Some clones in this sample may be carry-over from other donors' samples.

CDR3 nucleotide sequence: TGTGCCAGCAGCCGGGGGACAGGACTGAACACTGAAGCTTTCTTT. Its translation is CASSRGTGLNTEAFF. The chain uses TRBV7-2 and TRBJ1-1; 8 nucleotides agree with TRBD1. The CDR3 is 15 residues long. V lost 5 bases, J lost 0 bases, and 5 bases stayed unmatched. Germline V gene data show CDR1 as SGHTA and CDR2 as FQGNSA.

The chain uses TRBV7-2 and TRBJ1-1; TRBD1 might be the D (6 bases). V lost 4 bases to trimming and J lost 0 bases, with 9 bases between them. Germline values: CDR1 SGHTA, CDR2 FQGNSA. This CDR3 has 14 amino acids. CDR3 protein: CASSSRGLNTEAFF. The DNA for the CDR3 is TGTGCCAGCAGCTCCAGGGGCTTGAACACTGAAGCTTTCTTT.

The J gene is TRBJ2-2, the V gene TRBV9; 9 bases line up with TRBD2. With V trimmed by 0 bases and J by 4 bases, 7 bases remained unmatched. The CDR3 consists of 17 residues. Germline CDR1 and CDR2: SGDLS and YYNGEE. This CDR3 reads CASSVAAGTSFTGELFF. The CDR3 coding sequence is TGTGCCAGCAGCGTAGCTGCCGGGACTAGCTTCACCGGGGAGCTGTTTTTT.

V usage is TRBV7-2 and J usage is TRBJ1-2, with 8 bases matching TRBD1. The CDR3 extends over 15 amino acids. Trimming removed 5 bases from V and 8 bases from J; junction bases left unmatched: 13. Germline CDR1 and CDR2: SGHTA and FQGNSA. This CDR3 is CASSLRDRRWGGYTF. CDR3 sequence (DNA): TGTGCCAGCAGCCTCAGGGACAGGAGGTGGGGCGGCTACACCTTC. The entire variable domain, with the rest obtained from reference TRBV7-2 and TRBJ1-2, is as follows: GAGVSQSPSNKVTEKGKDVELRCDPISGHTALYWYRQSLGQGLEFLIYFQGNSAPDKSGLPSDRFSAERTGGSVSTLTIQRTQQEDSAVYLCASSLRDRRWGGYTFGSGTRLTVV.

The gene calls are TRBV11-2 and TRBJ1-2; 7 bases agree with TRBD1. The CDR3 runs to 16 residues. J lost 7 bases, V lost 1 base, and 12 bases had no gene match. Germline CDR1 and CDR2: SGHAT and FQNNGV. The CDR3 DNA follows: TGTGCCAGCAGCTTAGTAGTGGTTTCGGCAGGGGGTGGCTACACCTTC. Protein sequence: CASSLVVVSAGGGYTF.

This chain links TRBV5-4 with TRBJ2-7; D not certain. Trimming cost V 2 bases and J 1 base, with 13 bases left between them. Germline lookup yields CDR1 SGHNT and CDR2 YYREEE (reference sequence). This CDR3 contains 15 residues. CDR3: CASSFPRAFSYEQYF. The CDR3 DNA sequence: TGTGCCAGCAGCTTTCCTCGGGCCTTTTCCTACGAGCAGTACTTC.

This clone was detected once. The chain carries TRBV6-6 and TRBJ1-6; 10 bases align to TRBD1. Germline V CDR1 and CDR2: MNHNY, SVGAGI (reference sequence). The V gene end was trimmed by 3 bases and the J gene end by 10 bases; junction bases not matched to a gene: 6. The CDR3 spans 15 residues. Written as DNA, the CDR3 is TGTGCCAGCAGTTATCGGGACAGGGGCCGATCACCCCTCCACTTT. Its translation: CASSYRDRGRSPLHF.

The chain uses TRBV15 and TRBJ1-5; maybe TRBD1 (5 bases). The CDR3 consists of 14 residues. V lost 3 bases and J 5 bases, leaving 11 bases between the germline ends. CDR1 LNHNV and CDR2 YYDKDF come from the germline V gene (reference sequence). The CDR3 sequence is CATSRGGLDQPQHF. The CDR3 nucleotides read TGTGCCACCAGCAGGGGGGGATTAGATCAGCCCCAGCATTTT.

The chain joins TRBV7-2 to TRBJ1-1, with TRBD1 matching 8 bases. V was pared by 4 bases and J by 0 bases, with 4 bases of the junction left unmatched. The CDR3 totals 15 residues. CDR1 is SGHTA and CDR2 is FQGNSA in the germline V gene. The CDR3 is CASSSQGALNTEAFF. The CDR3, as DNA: TGTGCCAGCAGCTCCCAGGGGGCGTTGAACACTGAAGCTTTCTTT.

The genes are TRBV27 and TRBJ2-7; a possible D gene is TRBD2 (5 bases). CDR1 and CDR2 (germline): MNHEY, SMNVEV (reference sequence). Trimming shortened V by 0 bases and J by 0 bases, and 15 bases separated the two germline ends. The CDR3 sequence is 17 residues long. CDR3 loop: CASSLSSGNDYSYEQYF. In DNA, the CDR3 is TGTGCCAGCAGTTTATCTTCGGGGAACGATTACTCCTACGAGCAGTACTTC.

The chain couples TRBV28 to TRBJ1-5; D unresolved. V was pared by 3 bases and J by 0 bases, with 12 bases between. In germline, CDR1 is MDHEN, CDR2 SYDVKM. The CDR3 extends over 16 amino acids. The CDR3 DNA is TGTGCCAGCAGTTTGCACCTTCAAAATAGCAATCAGCCCCAGCATTTT. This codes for CASSLHLQNSNQPQHF.

The CDR3 loop reads CASSRISDTEAFF. The CDR3 region has the DNA TGTGCCAGCAGCCGAATATCTGACACTGAAGCTTTCTTT. V gene TRBV7-3 combines with J gene TRBJ1-1; D is uncertain. Germline CDR1 and CDR2: SGHTA and FQGTGA. The CDR3 is 13 residues long. Trimming left V 5 bases short and J 3 bases short, with 10 bases between.

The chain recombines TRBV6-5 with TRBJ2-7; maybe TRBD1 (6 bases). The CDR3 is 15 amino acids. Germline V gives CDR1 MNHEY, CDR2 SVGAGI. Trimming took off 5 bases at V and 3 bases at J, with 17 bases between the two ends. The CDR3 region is CASSRDGTNFYEQYF. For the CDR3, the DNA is TGTGCCAGCAGTAGAGACGGGACAAACTTCTACGAGCAGTACTTC.

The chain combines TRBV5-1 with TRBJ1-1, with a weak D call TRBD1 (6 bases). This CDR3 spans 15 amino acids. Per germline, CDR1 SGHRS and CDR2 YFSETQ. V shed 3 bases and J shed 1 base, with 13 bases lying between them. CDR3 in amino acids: CASSSGTPGNTEAFF. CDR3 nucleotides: TGCGCCAGCAGCTCTGGGACACCGGGGAACACTGAAGCTTTCTTT.

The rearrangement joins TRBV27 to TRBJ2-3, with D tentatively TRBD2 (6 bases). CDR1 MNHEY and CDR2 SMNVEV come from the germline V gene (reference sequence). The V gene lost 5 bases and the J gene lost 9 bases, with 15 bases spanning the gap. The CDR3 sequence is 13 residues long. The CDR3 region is CASSPRGSGTQYF. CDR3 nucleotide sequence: TGTGCCAGCAGTCCCCGGGGTAGCGGCACGCAGTATTTT.

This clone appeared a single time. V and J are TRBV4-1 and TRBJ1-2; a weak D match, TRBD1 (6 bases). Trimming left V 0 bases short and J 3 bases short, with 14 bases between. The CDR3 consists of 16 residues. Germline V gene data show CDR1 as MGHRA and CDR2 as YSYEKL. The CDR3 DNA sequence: TGCGCCAGCAGCCAAGATCCACGGGACACTTACTATGGCTACACCTTC. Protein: CASSQDPRDTYYGYTF.

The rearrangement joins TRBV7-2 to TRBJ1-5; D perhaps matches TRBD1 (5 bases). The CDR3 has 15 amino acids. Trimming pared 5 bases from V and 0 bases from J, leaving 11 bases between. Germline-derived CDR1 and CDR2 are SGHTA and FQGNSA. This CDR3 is CASSGALNSNQPQHF. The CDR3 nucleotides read TGTGCCAGCAGCGGGGCGCTGAATAGCAATCAGCCCCAGCATTTT.

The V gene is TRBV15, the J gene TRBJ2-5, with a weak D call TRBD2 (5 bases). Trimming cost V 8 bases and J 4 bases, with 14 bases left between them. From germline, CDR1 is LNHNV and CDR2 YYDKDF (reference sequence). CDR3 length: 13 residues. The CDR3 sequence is CATPGGLTETQYF. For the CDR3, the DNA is TGTGCCACCCCCGGAGGATTGACAGAGACCCAGTACTTC.

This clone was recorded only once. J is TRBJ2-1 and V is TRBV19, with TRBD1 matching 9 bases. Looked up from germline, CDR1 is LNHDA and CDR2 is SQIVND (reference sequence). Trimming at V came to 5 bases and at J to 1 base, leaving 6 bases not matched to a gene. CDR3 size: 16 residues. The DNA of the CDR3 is TGTGCCAGTAGTCAAACCGGACAGGGGTCCTACAATGAGCAGTTCTTC. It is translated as CASSQTGQGSYNEQFF. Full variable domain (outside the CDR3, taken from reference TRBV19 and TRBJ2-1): DGGITQSPKYLFRKEGQNVTLSCEQNLNHDAMYWYRQDPGQGLRLIYYSQIVNDFQKGDIAEGYSVSREKKESFPLTVTSAQKNPTAFYLCASSQTGQGSYNEQFFGPGTRLTVL.

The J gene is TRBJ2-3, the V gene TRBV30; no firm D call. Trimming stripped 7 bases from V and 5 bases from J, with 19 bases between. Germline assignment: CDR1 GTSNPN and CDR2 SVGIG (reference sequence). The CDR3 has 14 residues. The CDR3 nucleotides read TGTGCCTCCGAGTGCCAGGAGAGGTTAGATACGCAGTATTTT. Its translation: CASECQERLDTQYF.

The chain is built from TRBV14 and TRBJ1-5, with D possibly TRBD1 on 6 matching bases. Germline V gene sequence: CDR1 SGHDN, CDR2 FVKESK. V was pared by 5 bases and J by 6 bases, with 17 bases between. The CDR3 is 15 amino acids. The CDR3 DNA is TGTGCCAGCAGCGCAGGAGGGCAGGGGAGTCAGCCCCAGCATTTT. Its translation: CASSAGGQGSQPQHF.

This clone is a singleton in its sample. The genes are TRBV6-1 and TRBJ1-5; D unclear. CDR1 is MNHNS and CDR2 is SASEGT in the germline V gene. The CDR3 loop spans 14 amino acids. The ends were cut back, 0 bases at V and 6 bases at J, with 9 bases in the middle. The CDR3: CASSEALISQPQHF. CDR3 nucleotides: TGTGCCAGCAGTGAAGCCCTGATCAGTCAGCCCCAGCATTTT.

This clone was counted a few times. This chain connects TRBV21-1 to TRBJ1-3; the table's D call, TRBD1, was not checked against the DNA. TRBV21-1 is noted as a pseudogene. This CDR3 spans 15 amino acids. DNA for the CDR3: TGTGCCAGCAGCGACAGGGGTGAGTGTGGAAACACCATATATTTT. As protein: CASSDRGECGNTIYF.

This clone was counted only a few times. CDR3 residues: CASSTSGGGRDYGYTF. DNA of the CDR3: TGTGCCAGCTCCACCAGTGGGGGCGGCCGGGACTATGGCTACACCTTC. The V gene is TRBV18, the J gene TRBJ1-2; perhaps TRBD1 as D (6 bases). Looked up from germline, CDR1 is KGHSH and CDR2 is LQKENI. This CDR3 has 16 residues. V was clipped by 6 bases and J by 3 bases, with 20 bases between them.

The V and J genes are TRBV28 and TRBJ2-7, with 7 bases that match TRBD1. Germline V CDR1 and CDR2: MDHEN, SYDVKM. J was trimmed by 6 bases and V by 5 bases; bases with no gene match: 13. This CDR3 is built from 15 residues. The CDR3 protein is CASSPTRQGQGEQYF. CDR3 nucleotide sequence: TGTGCCAGCAGTCCGACCAGACAGGGCCAAGGCGAGCAGTACTTC.

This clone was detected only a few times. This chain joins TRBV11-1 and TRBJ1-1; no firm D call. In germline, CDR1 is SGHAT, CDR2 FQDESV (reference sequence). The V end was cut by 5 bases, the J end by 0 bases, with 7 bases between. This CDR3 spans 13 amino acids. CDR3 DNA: TGTGCCAGCAGCCAAGAGATGAACACTGAAGCTTTCTTT. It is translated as CASSQEMNTEAFF.